What follows are 5 T cell receptor beta chains derived from one specimen sequenced in a study of cytomegalovirus exposure and HLA in healthy donors. The study ran its PCR with 60 Vbeta and 13 Jbeta primers. Sequencing was performed with immunoSEQ multiplex PCR; in TCRdb, only in-frame clones are kept and a portion is missing. Its table lists 120,000 or so clones. The sample taken for sequencing was PBMCs. All receptors derive from a young man in good health and CMV-seronegative.

The chain is built from TRBV7-2 and TRBJ1-5, with 7 bases matching TRBD1. CDR1 and CDR2 from the germline V gene are SGHTA and FQGNSA. Trimming took 4 bases from V and 1 from J; bases not matched to a gene: 4. This CDR3 has 15 residues. CDR3 in DNA: TGTGCCAGCAGCTCGACAGGGTCAAGCAATCAGCCCCAGCATTTT. Residues: CASSSTGSSNQPQHF.

The chain links TRBV18 to TRBJ1-5; no clear D gene. Germline values: CDR1 KGHSH, CDR2 LQKENI. The CDR3 has 14 residues. Trimming pared 3 bases from V and 6 bases from J, leaving 12 bases between. CDR3 nucleotides: TGTGCCAGCTCACCCCAAGGGAGTATTCAGCCCCAGCATTTT. This encodes CASSPQGSIQPQHF.

The chain joins TRBV29-1 to TRBJ2-2, with TRBD1 matching over 7 bases. Germline V gives CDR1 SQVTM, CDR2 ANQGSEA. Trimming at V came to 6 bases and at J to 0 bases, leaving 1 base not matched to a gene. The CDR3 is 13 amino acids. The CDR3 protein is CSVGQANTGELFF. The DNA for the CDR3 is TGCAGCGTCGGACAGGCGAACACCGGGGAGCTGTTTTTT.

The chain recombines TRBV28 with TRBJ2-1; D is possibly TRBD2 (6 bases). Trimming removed 3 bases at V and 15 bases at J, with 21 bases between. This CDR3 spans 14 amino acids. Germline V gene lookup returns CDR1 MDHEN and CDR2 SYDVKM. In nucleotides, the CDR3 is TGTGCCAGCAGTTTGAGCGGGTGGGGGGTTGGAGGGTTCTTC. It codes for CASSLSGWGVGGFF.

The V and J genes are TRBV5-1 and TRBJ2-3; the match to TRBD1 covers 9 bases. J was trimmed by 3 bases and V by 0 bases; bases with no gene match: 5. CDR1 SGHRS and CDR2 YFSETQ come from the germline V gene. This CDR3 contains 16 residues. In nucleotides, the CDR3 is TGCGCCAGCAGCTTGGAGGACAGGGGAGGGACAGATACGCAGTATTTT. Amino acids: CASSLEDRGGTDTQYF.